This T cell receptor (beta chain) is from a study of patients and donors after allogeneic stem cell transplantation. One entry per CDR3 protein, called by TCRdb with MiXCR from the RT-PCR reads. The sample lists approximately 210,000 distinct CDR3 sequences; about 40% were seen once. Losses at the gene ends were 6 bases for V and 10 bases for J; bases not matched to a gene: 18. This CDR3 has 16 residues. The J gene is TRBJ1-1, the V gene TRBV12-3 or TRBV12-4, with 9 bases that match TRBD1. This TCR was sampled from a human donor who was either an allogeneic HSCT recipient or a stem cell or donor lymphocyte infusion donor (not recorded which). It is not recorded whose cells these are; they may come from a transplant donor. The source material was blood, either unsorted or a sorted T cell fraction (not recorded which). CDR3 in DNA: TGTGCCAGCAGACCGACCCTTGACAGGGGGAATTTTCGAGCTTTCTTT. Translating it yields CASRPTLDRGNFRAFF.